This T cell receptor beta chain was captured in a study of vaccination effects on CD4 cells after COVID-19. Regarding the study as a whole: Few convalescent patients, and no early post-infection timepoints, were available to the study. Long after vaccination, the clones induced by infection and by vaccine shrank markedly in size.

Sequencing used immunoSEQ multiplex PCR; TCRdb keeps in-frame clones, though not all of them. This sample yields tens of thousands of clones, of which approximately 61% are seen a single time; 4.5% to 7% belongs to the top ten. Culture proceeded for 10 days, and CD4+ T cells were then isolated. Half-medium changes using IL-2 medium occurred on days 3 and 7. This clone rates as medium-sized. Its target is unknown. The clonotype comes from a human donor who received a COVID-19 vaccine. This specimen was CD4+ T cells from PBMCs cultured without peptide, taken before COVID-19 vaccination.

The CDR3 protein is CASRESTGGWGEKLFF. Here the CDR3 DNA reads TGTGCCTCACGTGAATCGACAGGGGGCTGGGGAGAAAAACTGTTTTTT. The V and J genes are TRBV30 and TRBJ1-4, with 10 bases fitting TRBD1. Losses at the gene ends were 7 bases for V and 8 bases for J; bases not matched to a gene: 16. This CDR3 has 16 residues. Germline V gene lookup returns CDR1 GTSNPN and CDR2 SVGIG (reference sequence).